The rows below give T cell receptor beta chains drawn from one sample of a study of long-term antiretroviral therapy in people with HIV. Repertoires were generated with immunoSEQ multiplex PCR, while TCRdb's copy carries only in-frame clones and drops some. The sample contains some 36,000 clones, approximately 81% of which appear only once. This specimen consisted of unsorted PBMCs, obtained approximately 2.9 years before starting antiretroviral therapy. Receptors originate from a woman in her 30s with HIV. Both conserved end residues are trimmed from each CDR3.

v_gene	j_gene	CDR3aa
TRBV5-1	TRBJ2-5	ASKILSGTSGGGKETQY
TRBV6-5	TRBJ2-5	ASTRGRAQETQY
TRBV30	TRBJ2-1	AWSTLGGGEQF
TRBV5-6	TRBJ1-1	ASSLYGTGVIGAF
TRBV9	TRBJ2-2	ASSVGVADLGGELF
TRBV6-5	TRBJ2-2	ASSYQGRNTGELF
TRBV19	TRBJ1-1	ASCPLPGSYTEAF
TRBV4-1	TRBJ2-7	ASSQDSGGVGEQY
TRBV18	TRBJ2-7	ASSLQARDYEQY
TRBV7-9	TRBJ1-4	ASSWSGGPGEKLF
TRBV14	TRBJ2-1	ASSLVRYNEQF
TRBV5-1	TRBJ1-2	ASSLGEVGYGYT
TRBV2	TRBJ2-7	ASKGQAGVEQY
TRBV9	TRBJ2-3	ASSVVTGGLAGTQY
TRBV4-2	TRBJ1-2	ASSQAGAADGYT
TRBV2	TRBJ1-1	ASSFSGSLNTEAF
TRBV19	TRBJ1-1	ASSMRGRLEAF
TRBV19	TRBJ2-1	ATRLRGEQF
TRBV11-2	TRBJ2-7	ASKTPKAGGSYEQY
TRBV28	TRBJ1-2	ASSSFPRGYT
TRBV29-1	TRBJ1-2	SVEDLQGLEYGYT
TRBV7-8	TRBJ1-5	ASSLGGPDNSNQPQH
TRBV12-5	TRBJ1-4	ASGLGEHGNEKLF
TRBV7-2	TRBJ1-2	ASSLYPLNRDGYT
TRBV10-1	TRBJ2-1	ASSEWTSGAYNEQF
TRBV4-2	TRBJ2-2	ASSRLVGETALAGELF
TRBV7-2	TRBJ2-2	ASKGRGGSSGELF
TRBV5-6	TRBJ1-1	ASSFSMTEAF
TRBV5-1	TRBJ2-3	ASSLGRGQGTDTQY
TRBV7-3	TRBJ2-1	ASSLTAGEQF
TRBV5-1	TRBJ2-1	ASSSAARDRDYNEQF
TRBV30	TRBJ1-2	AWYRQGSSYT
TRBV2	TRBJ1-4	ASLRLGQPNEKLF
TRBV5-1	TRBJ2-2	ASRMDSGRTGELF
TRBV7-3	TRBJ2-1	ASSLTPGGDNNEQF
TRBV6-1	TRBJ2-1	ASSEFAGDYNEQF
TRBV6-1	TRBJ2-2	ASTLRLAGTGELF
TRBV18	TRBJ1-2	ASRRDPSSYGYT
TRBV6-5	TRBJ1-6	ASSYGGPGDSPLH
TRBV27	TRBJ2-1	ASSPGTGTYNEQF
TRBV27	TRBJ1-1	ASSLSVGIEAF
TRBV28	TRBJ1-3	ASSLSGSTLTGNTIY
TRBV27	TRBJ2-7	ASSLGNEQY
TRBV10-3	TRBJ1-2	AISDGFGGPTGYT
TRBV7-2	TRBJ2-1	ASSFNRGGAGGEQF
TRBV5-1	TRBJ2-5	ASSSAGGQGETQY
TRBV15	TRBJ1-1	ATSPGTGGAGNTEAF
TRBV6-5	TRBJ1-5	ASSSGRINSNQPQH
TRBV7-2	TRBJ2-4	ASSGDRNIQY
TRBV10-3	TRBJ1-1	AIRDRVFMNTEAF
TRBV30	TRBJ1-1	AWSPGPGAEAF
TRBV6-1	TRBJ1-1	ASSESISTEAF